These 3 T cell receptor beta chains originate from one sample sequenced in a study of blood T cell repertoires in COVID-19. Here immunoSEQ multiplex PCR was the method, and the copy in TCRdb shows in-frame clones only, minus some. Of some 140,000 clones listed, 65% to 85% were seen once; the top ten hold approximately 18%. Sequenced: peripheral blood. The source of these receptors is a woman older than 75 with acute or convalescent COVID-19.

The V and J genes are TRBV19 and TRBJ2-1; unclear D gene. V lost 1 base and J lost 5, with 6 bases in between. CDR1 and CDR2 from the germline V gene are LNHDA and SQIVND (reference sequence). The CDR3 is made up of 13 amino acids. The CDR3 DNA is TGTGCCAGTAGTATAGGGCAAAACAATGAGCAGTTCTTC. Its protein is CASSIGQNNEQFF.

J is TRBJ2-5 and V is TRBV19, with D perhaps TRBD2 (6 bases). The CDR3 length is 15 residues. Germline CDR1 LNHDA, CDR2 SQIVND (reference sequence). Trimming removed 3 bases from V and 3 bases from J, with 14 bases in between. The CDR3 coding sequence is TGTGCCAGTAGTATCGGCCTAGCGAGAAAAGAGACCCAGTACTTC. Translation gives CASSIGLARKETQYF.

The V call is TRBV23-1, the J call TRBJ1-5; D is unresolved. TRBV23-1 is given ORF status, its function remaining uncertain. This CDR3 has 13 residues. V dropped 4 bases and J dropped 4 bases, with 8 bases sitting between them. CDR3 DNA: TGCGCCAGCAGTCGGACGGGAAATCAGCCCCAGCATTTT. Translating it yields CASSRTGNQPQHF.